Listed below are T cell receptor beta chains from one sample, sequenced in a study of T cells after yellow fever vaccination. One entry per CDR3 protein, called by TCRdb with MiXCR from the 5' RACE reads. Of some 110,000 distinct CDR3 sequences in the sample, 6.5% to 8% are singletons; the top ten hold about 2.7%. Sequenced material: CD4+ T cells sorted from PBMCs, taken about 10 days after the first yellow fever vaccination. Receptors were obtained from a man aged 18 to 30 who received the YFV17D yellow fever vaccine. Each CDR3 is given with its conserved first and last residue. The D gene is left open where the match is weak. Expanded clones get a size class; other rows say once, few or many, or leave the size out.

>TRBV7-8|TRBJ2-5|many|.
TGTGCCAGCAGCCGGAGGGCAGGGCGGAAAGAGACCCAGTACTTC
CASSRRAGRKETQYF
>TRBV7-9|TRBJ1-3|.|TRBD1
TGTGCCAGCAGCTCTGCGGGACAGCAGGCTGGAAACACCATATATTTT
CASSSAGQQAGNTIYF
>TRBV4-3|TRBJ2-5|many|.
TGCGCCAGCAGCCAAGAGGCATCGGCCTCGACCCAGTACTTC
CASSQEASASTQYF
>TRBV4-3|TRBJ2-1|many|.
TGCGCCAGCAGCCAGGCCGCAGTCGCAAATGAGCAGTTCTTC
CASSQAAVANEQFF
>TRBV7-2|TRBJ1-3|.|.
TGTGCCAGCAGTGGCCGGGTTAAAAACACCATATATTTT
CASSGRVKNTIYF
>TRBV5-4|TRBJ2-2|many|.
TGTGCCAGCAGCGCAATCGGACGAAACACCGGGGAGCTGTTTTTT
CASSAIGRNTGELFF
>TRBV12-3/TRBV12-4|TRBJ1-2|many|.
TGTGCCAGCAGCAGGACAGAGGGCTATGGCTACACCTTC
CASSRTEGYGYTF
>TRBV2|TRBJ2-5|few|.
TGTGCCAGCAGTGAAGCCAGGCGAGAGACCCAGTACTTC
CASSEARRETQYF
>TRBV5-4|TRBJ2-7|few|TRBD2
TGTGCCAGCAGCACGAGGACTAGCGGGGGTGGCTCCTACGAGCAGTACTTC
CASSTRTSGGGSYEQYF
>TRBV20-1|TRBJ2-1|many|.
TGCAGTGCTTTCGGACTATCTGAGCAGTTCTTC
CSAFGLSEQFF
>TRBV2|TRBJ2-1|many|.
TGTGCCAGCAGTGAGTCGGGCGGTGAGCAGTTCTTC
CASSESGGEQFF
>TRBV7-9|TRBJ2-5|many|.
TGTGCCAGCAGCTCCGGGACATACCAAGAGACCCAGTACTTC
CASSSGTYQETQYF
>TRBV7-6|TRBJ2-7|many|TRBD1
TGTGCCAGCAGTTCGCGGCGCCGTAGAAAGGACAGGGTAAACGAGCAGTACTTC
CASSSRRRRKDRVNEQYF
>TRBV4-2|TRBJ2-5|few|TRBD2
TGTGCCAGCAGCAAAGGGGCAAAAGCGGGGGCTGTACAAGAGACCCAGTACTTC
CASSKGAKAGAVQETQYF
>TRBV10-3|TRBJ1-1|many|.
TGTGCCATCAGCGCCAGGGAAACAACTGAAGCTTTCTTT
CAISARETTEAFF
>TRBV9|TRBJ2-1|many|.
TGTGCCAGCAGCGCCTCGGTTGGAGGGGAGCAGTTCTTC
CASSASVGGEQFF
>TRBV5-1|TRBJ1-3|many|.
TGCGCCAGCAGCCTCTCCGGGCCCCCTGGAAACACCATATATTTT
CASSLSGPPGNTIYF
>TRBV20-1|TRBJ2-3|.|.
TGCAGTGTGTCAGGGGTGGAGCGGGGAGATACGCAGTATTTT
CSVSGVERGDTQYF
>TRBV7-9|TRBJ2-3|many|TRBD2
TGTGCCAGCAGCTTGGCCCTAGCGGGGGGGCAAGATACGCAGTATTTT
CASSLALAGGQDTQYF
>TRBV9|TRBJ2-3|.|TRBD2
TGTGCCAGCAGCGCGACTAGCGGGGGACGCACAGATACGCAGTATTTT
CASSATSGGRTDTQYF
>TRBV20-1|TRBJ2-5|few|TRBD2
TGCAGTGCTAGAGTTCAAACTAGCGGGGAGCTCCAAGAGACCCAGTACTTC
CSARVQTSGELQETQYF
>TRBV18|TRBJ1-2|many|TRBD1
TGTGCCAGCTCACCGTTTTCGGACAGGGATGGCTACACCTTC
CASSPFSDRDGYTF
>TRBV5-1|TRBJ2-5|many|.
TGCGCCAGCAGCTTCGGGACGACGGAAGAGACCCAGTACTTC
CASSFGTTEETQYF
>TRBV5-1|TRBJ2-6|.|.
TGCGCCAGCGGCAGGGACATCTCTGGGGCCAACGTCCTGACTTTC
CASGRDISGANVLTF
>TRBV6-2/TRBV6-3|TRBJ1-5|many|.
TGTGCCAGCAGTTATCAGGGAACTCAGCCCCAGCATTTT
CASSYQGTQPQHF
>TRBV3-1|TRBJ1-1|.|.
TGTGCCAGCAGCCAAACCAGCACGAACACTGAAGCTTTCTTT
CASSQTSTNTEAFF
>TRBV5-4|TRBJ2-3|few|TRBD2
TGTGCCAGCAGCGCCGGCCTAGCGGGGAATACGCAGTATTTT
CASSAGLAGNTQYF
>TRBV28|TRBJ2-2|many|TRBD1
TGTGCCAGCGGGGACAGGCGGGGGGAGCTGTTTTTT
CASGDRRGELFF
>TRBV5-1|TRBJ1-5|many|.
TGCGCCAGCAGCTTATCCCGAGATCAGCCCCAGCATTTT
CASSLSRDQPQHF
>TRBV20-1|TRBJ2-3|many|TRBD2
TGCAGTGCTAGACTAGCGGGGCGGGATACGCAGTATTTT
CSARLAGRDTQYF
>TRBV5-1|TRBJ2-3|many|.
TGCGCCAGCAGCTTCGGGGTGCCAGATACGCAGTATTTT
CASSFGVPDTQYF
>TRBV5-5|TRBJ1-5|many|TRBD1
TGTGCCAGCAGCTTGGCAGGGGGCCAGCCCCAGCATTTT
CASSLAGGQPQHF
>TRBV7-9|TRBJ1-1|many|.
TGTGCCAGCAGCCCAAAAATCCGAGTAGGCACTGAAGCTTTCTTT
CASSPKIRVGTEAFF
>TRBV18|TRBJ2-6|many|.
TGTGCCAGCTCACCAAGTTCAGGGGCTGGGGCCAACGTCCTGACTTTC
CASSPSSGAGANVLTF
>TRBV20-1|TRBJ2-4|.|.
TGCAGTGCTTTCCTTGGGCGCGGTGTCAAAAACATTCAGTACTTC
CSAFLGRGVKNIQYF
>TRBV15|TRBJ1-2|many|.
TGTGCCACCAGCAGAGATTTAGCGGATGGCTACACCTTC
CATSRDLADGYTF
>TRBV6-1|TRBJ1-1|.|.
TGTGCCAGCAGTAAAACCCCCCTAGCGGCAGCGGGGCCGCACACTGAAGCTTTCTTT
CASSKTPLAAAGPHTEAFF
>TRBV12-3/TRBV12-4|TRBJ2-3|many|.
TGTGCCAGCAGTTTAGGGCAGGGATTGACACATTTT
CASSLGQGLTHF
>TRBV4-3|TRBJ1-4|many|.
TGCGCCAGCAGCCCAACGGGGGGGGCAACTAATGAAAAACTGTTTTTT
CASSPTGGATNEKLFF
>TRBV4-1|TRBJ2-3|many|TRBD1
TGCGCCAGCAGCCACCCCGACAGGGGGCGGACAGATACGCAGTATTTT
CASSHPDRGRTDTQYF
>TRBV5-1|TRBJ2-5|many|.
TGCGCCAGCAGCTCTGGAAGCGGCAGTCAAGAGACCCAGTACTTC
CASSSGSGSQETQYF
>TRBV27|TRBJ2-6|many|.
TGCACCAGCAGTCAAGACATTTCTGGGGCCAACGTCCTGACTTTC
CTSSQDISGANVLTF
>TRBV7-2|TRBJ1-1|.|.
TGTGCCAGCAGCTTAGAAGCCCGAACTGAAGCTTTCTTT
CASSLEARTEAFF
>TRBV10-3|TRBJ1-1|many|.
TGTGCCATCAGCCCTAGTCTGATCATGAACACTGAAGCTTTCTTT
CAISPSLIMNTEAFF
>TRBV7-2|TRBJ2-3|many|TRBD2
TGTGCCAGCAGCTCAAGTAGCGGGGCGGAGTATTTT
CASSSSSGAEYF
>TRBV7-3|TRBJ2-3|many|TRBD2
TGTGCCAGCAGCCCCGGCTGGAGCGGGGGTTTCACAGATACGCAGTATTTT
CASSPGWSGGFTDTQYF
>TRBV10-2|TRBJ2-1|few|TRBD2
TGCGCCAGCAGTTGGGGGGGGACCGGCAATGAGCAGTTCTTC
CASSWGGTGNEQFF
>TRBV4-1|TRBJ2-3|many|TRBD2
TGCGCCAGCAGCCCGCGCGGGGGGCCCGTGGATACGCAGTATTTT
CASSPRGGPVDTQYF
>TRBV20-1|TRBJ2-2|.|.
TGCAGTGCTAGAGCCTGGACATCGAACACCGGGGAGCTGTTTTTT
CSARAWTSNTGELFF
>TRBV7-7|TRBJ2-5|many|.
TGTGCCAGCAGCTCGACCCCCTTCGGGACCCAGTACTTC
CASSSTPFGTQYF
>TRBV4-1|TRBJ2-2|many|.
TGCGCCAGCAGCCAACAGGGTTGGACCGGGGAGCTGTTTTTT
CASSQQGWTGELFF
>TRBV6-1|TRBJ1-5|.|.
TGTGCCAGCAGTGATGCAACCATTCGGTCGACCCAGGCTCAGCCCCAGCATTTT
CASSDATIRSTQAQPQHF
>TRBV3-1|TRBJ1-5|.|.
TGTGCCAGCAGCCGGGTCCATAGCAATCAGCCCCAGCATTTT
CASSRVHSNQPQHF
>TRBV14|TRBJ2-1|many|TRBD1
TGTGCCAGCAGCCAAGATTTTTGGGACAGGGGACCGAATGAGCAGTTCTTC
CASSQDFWDRGPNEQFF
>TRBV10-2|TRBJ1-5|many|.
TGCGCCAGCAGTGAGTCCGATTGGGGTCAGCCCCAGCATTTT
CASSESDWGQPQHF
>TRBV6-1|TRBJ1-1|.|.
TGTGCCAGCAGTAAACGGGGAGGCGGAGGGTATAATGAAGCTTTCTTT
CASSKRGGGGYNEAFF
>TRBV20-1|TRBJ1-2|many|.
TGCAGTGCTAGGACCCCTCCGGGTGGCTACACCTTC
CSARTPPGGYTF